Below, one TCR beta chain is given with its context. These data belong to a study of control samples from healthy donors and cancer patients. Repertoires were generated with immunoSEQ multiplex PCR, while TCRdb's copy carries only in-frame clones and drops some. The sample has some 71,000 clones, over 75% seen once. CDR1 SGHVS and CDR2 FQNEAQ come from the germline V gene. Deletions cut 1 base from V and 4 bases from J, with 11 bases between. The CDR3 length is 14 residues. This chain joins TRBV7-8 and TRBJ2-7; no clear D gene. This receptor was taken from a woman aged 45-60 years with head and neck cancer. The sample consisted of PBMCs. CDR3 residues: CASSLGHSNYEQYF. The CDR3 DNA reads TGTGCCAGCAGCTTAGGACACTCCAATTACGAGCAGTACTTC.